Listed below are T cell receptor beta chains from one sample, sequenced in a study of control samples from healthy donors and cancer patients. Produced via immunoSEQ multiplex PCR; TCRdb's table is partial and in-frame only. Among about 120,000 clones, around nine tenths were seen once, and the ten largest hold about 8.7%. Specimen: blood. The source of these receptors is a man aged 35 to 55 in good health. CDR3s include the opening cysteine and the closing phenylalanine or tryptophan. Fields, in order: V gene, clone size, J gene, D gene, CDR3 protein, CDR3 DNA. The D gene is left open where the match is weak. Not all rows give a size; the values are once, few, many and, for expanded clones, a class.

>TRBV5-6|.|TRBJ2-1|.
CASSFPDRYNEQFF
TGTGCCAGCAGCTTCCCCGACAGGTACAATGAGCAGTTCTTC
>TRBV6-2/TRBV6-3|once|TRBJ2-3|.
CASSRQGPSADTQYF
TGTGCCAGCAGCCGCCAGGGACCTTCGGCAGATACGCAGTATTTT
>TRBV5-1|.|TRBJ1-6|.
CASSLGSGAWSPLHF
TGCGCCAGCAGCTTGGGGTCTGGGGCATGGTCACCCCTCCACTTT
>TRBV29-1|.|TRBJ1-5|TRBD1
CSVEIQGQGGQPQHF
TGCAGCGTTGAAATTCAGGGACAGGGAGGTCAGCCCCAGCATTTT
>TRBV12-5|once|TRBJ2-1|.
CASGLTGSSYNEQFF
TGTGCTAGTGGTTTGACAGGGAGTTCCTACAATGAGCAGTTCTTC
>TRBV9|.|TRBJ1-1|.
CASSSRGGTTEAFF
TGTGCCAGCAGCTCTAGGGGAGGGACCACTGAAGCTTTCTTT
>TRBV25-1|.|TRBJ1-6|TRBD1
CASSASGTGVSPLHF
TGTGCCAGCAGTGCGTCCGGGACAGGGGTTTCACCCCTCCACTTT
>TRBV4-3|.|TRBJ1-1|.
CASSQIRITEAFF
TGCGCCAGCAGCCAAATCCGAATCACTGAAGCTTTCTTT
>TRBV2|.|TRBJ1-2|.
CASSAGQNYGYTF
TGTGCCAGCAGTGCCGGACAGAACTATGGCTACACCTTC
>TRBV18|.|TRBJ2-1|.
CASSPKGSSYNEQFF
TGTGCCAGCTCACCAAAGGGCAGCTCCTACAATGAGCAGTTCTTC
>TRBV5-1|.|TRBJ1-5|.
CASSPGINQPQHF
TGCGCCAGCAGCCCGGGGATCAATCAGCCCCAGCATTTT
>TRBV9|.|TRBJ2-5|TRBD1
CASSVRAGGDLETQYF
TGTGCCAGCAGCGTAAGGGCAGGGGGCGATTTAGAGACCCAGTACTTC
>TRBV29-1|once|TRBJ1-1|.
CSAGETEAFF
TGCAGCGCGGGAGAGACTGAAGCTTTCTTT
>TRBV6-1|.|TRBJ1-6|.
CASSEGRVHF
TGTGCCAGCAGTGAGGGTAGGGTCCACTTT
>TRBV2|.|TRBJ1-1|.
CASSLHGANEAFF
TGTGCCAGCAGTCTCCATGGGGCGAATGAAGCTTTCTTT
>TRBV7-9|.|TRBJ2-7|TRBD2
CASSWPGGEQYF
TGTGCCAGCAGCTGGCCCGGGGGGGAGCAGTACTTC
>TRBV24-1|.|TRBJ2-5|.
CATSDLFPETQYF
TGTGCCACCAGTGATTTGTTCCCGGAGACCCAGTACTTC
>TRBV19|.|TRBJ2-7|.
CASSNSRGVSYEQYF
TGTGCCAGTAGTAATTCTCGCGGGGTTTCCTACGAGCAGTACTTC
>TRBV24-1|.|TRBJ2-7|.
CATSSSTIISYEQYF
TGTGCCACCAGCTCATCTACGATTATCTCCTACGAGCAGTACTTC
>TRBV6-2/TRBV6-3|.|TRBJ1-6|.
CASSPNGLRAFNSPLHF
TGTGCCAGCAGTCCCAATGGACTACGCGCGTTTAATTCACCCCTCCACTTT
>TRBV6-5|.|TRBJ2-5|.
CASSYDRVAERGTQYF
TGTGCCAGCAGTTACGATCGAGTAGCGGAACGGGGGACCCAGTACTTC
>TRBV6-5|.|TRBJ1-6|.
CASRPRGRNSPLHF
TGTGCCAGCAGGCCGCGGGGCCGTAATTCACCCCTCCACTTT
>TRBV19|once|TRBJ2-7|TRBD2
CASSSGLAGSYEQYF
TGTGCCAGTAGCTCCGGACTAGCGGGGTCCTACGAGCAGTACTTC
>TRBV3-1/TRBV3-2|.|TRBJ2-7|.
CASSPEGWTLASEQYF
TGTGCCAGCAGCCCCGAAGGGTGGACCCTAGCCTCCGAGCAGTACTTC
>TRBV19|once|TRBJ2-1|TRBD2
CASSMPGGGRNNEQFF
TGTGCCAGTAGTATGCCGGGGGGGGGACGGAACAATGAGCAGTTCTTC
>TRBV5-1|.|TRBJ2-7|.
CASSLDTRVREQYF
TGCGCCAGCAGCCTAGACACTAGGGTGCGCGAGCAGTACTTC
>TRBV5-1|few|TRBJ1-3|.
CASSSGGGSGNTIYF
TGCGCCAGCAGCTCGGGCGGGGGCTCTGGAAACACCATATATTTT
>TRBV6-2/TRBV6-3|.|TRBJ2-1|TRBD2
CASSSGGAADEQFF
TGTGCCAGCAGTAGCGGGGGGGCCGCGGATGAGCAGTTCTTC
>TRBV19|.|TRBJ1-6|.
CAISTGGRNSPLHF
TGTGCCATCTCAACGGGGGGTAGGAATTCACCCCTCCACTTT
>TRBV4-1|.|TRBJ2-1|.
CASSQGPKDSWGRIYNEQFF
TGCGCCAGCAGCCAAGGACCTAAGGACAGTTGGGGCCGTATTTACAATGAGCAGTTCTTC
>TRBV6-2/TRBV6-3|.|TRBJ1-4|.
CASSYITVREKLFF
TGTGCCAGCAGTTACATTACCGTCCGTGAAAAACTGTTTTTT
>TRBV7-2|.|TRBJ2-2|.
CASSSPKHLTGELFF
TGTGCCAGCAGCTCACCGAAACATCTTACCGGGGAGCTGTTTTTT
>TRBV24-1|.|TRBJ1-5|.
CATGPSGAGPNQPQHF
TGTGCCACCGGACCTTCAGGGGCAGGCCCCAATCAGCCCCAGCATTTT
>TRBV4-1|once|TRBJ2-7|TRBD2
CASSQVGVLAGGAYEQYF
TGCGCCAGCAGCCAAGTGGGCGTATTAGCGGGGGGGGCCTACGAGCAGTACTTC
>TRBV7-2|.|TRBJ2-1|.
CASSFTQYNEQFF
TGTGCCAGCAGCTTTACGCAGTACAATGAGCAGTTCTTC
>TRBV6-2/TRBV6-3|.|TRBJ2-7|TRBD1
CASSYGPGTGGRYEQYF
TGTGCCAGCAGTTACGGGCCGGGCACAGGGGGTCGTTACGAGCAGTACTTC
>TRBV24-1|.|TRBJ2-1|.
CATSGVVSEQFF
TGTGCCACCAGTGGAGTAGTAAGTGAGCAGTTCTTC
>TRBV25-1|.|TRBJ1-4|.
CASSAGQISTNEKLFF
TGTGCCAGCAGTGCCGGACAGATTTCAACTAATGAAAAACTGTTTTTT